The 3 T cell receptor beta chains below were found in one sample sequenced in a study of blood T cell repertoires in COVID-19. Only in-frame clones appear in the TCRdb table, and some are missing; sequencing was by immunoSEQ multiplex PCR. The profile shows 150,000 to 180,000 clones, about 90% of them singletons. The sequenced material came from peripheral blood. These receptors originate from a man between 50 and 59 years old with acute or convalescent COVID-19.

V usage is TRBV6-5 and J usage is TRBJ1-2, with a possible D match to TRBD1 (6 bases). The CDR3 covers 14 residues. Trimming pared 10 bases from V and 3 bases from J, leaving 18 bases between. CDR1 and CDR2 from the germline V gene are MNHEY and SVGAGI. CDR3 protein: CATQGGGGDYGYTF. The DNA of the CDR3 is TGTGCCACCCAGGGAGGGGGAGGTGACTATGGCTACACCTTC.

CDR3 loop: CASSLGSGGDQYF. Here the CDR3 DNA reads TGTGCCAGCAGCTTAGGATCTGGGGGGGATCAGTATTTT. The chain is built from TRBV7-6 and TRBJ2-3, with 7 bases matching TRBD2. Germline CDR1 SGHVS, CDR2 FNYEAQ. The length of the CDR3 is 13 residues. V trimming: 1 base; J trimming: 12 bases; junction bases outside the gene matches: 7.

There are a few counts of this clone. The chain couples TRBV5-4 to TRBJ1-2; maybe TRBD1 (6 bases). With 0 bases removed from V and 0 bases from J, the gap between germline ends came to 9 bases. The CDR3 is 15 amino acids. Per germline, CDR1 SGHNT and CDR2 YYREEE (reference sequence). CDR3 sequence reads: CASSLAGQTNYGYTF. The CDR3 DNA follows: TGTGCCAGCAGCTTGGCCGGACAGACTAACTATGGCTACACCTTC.